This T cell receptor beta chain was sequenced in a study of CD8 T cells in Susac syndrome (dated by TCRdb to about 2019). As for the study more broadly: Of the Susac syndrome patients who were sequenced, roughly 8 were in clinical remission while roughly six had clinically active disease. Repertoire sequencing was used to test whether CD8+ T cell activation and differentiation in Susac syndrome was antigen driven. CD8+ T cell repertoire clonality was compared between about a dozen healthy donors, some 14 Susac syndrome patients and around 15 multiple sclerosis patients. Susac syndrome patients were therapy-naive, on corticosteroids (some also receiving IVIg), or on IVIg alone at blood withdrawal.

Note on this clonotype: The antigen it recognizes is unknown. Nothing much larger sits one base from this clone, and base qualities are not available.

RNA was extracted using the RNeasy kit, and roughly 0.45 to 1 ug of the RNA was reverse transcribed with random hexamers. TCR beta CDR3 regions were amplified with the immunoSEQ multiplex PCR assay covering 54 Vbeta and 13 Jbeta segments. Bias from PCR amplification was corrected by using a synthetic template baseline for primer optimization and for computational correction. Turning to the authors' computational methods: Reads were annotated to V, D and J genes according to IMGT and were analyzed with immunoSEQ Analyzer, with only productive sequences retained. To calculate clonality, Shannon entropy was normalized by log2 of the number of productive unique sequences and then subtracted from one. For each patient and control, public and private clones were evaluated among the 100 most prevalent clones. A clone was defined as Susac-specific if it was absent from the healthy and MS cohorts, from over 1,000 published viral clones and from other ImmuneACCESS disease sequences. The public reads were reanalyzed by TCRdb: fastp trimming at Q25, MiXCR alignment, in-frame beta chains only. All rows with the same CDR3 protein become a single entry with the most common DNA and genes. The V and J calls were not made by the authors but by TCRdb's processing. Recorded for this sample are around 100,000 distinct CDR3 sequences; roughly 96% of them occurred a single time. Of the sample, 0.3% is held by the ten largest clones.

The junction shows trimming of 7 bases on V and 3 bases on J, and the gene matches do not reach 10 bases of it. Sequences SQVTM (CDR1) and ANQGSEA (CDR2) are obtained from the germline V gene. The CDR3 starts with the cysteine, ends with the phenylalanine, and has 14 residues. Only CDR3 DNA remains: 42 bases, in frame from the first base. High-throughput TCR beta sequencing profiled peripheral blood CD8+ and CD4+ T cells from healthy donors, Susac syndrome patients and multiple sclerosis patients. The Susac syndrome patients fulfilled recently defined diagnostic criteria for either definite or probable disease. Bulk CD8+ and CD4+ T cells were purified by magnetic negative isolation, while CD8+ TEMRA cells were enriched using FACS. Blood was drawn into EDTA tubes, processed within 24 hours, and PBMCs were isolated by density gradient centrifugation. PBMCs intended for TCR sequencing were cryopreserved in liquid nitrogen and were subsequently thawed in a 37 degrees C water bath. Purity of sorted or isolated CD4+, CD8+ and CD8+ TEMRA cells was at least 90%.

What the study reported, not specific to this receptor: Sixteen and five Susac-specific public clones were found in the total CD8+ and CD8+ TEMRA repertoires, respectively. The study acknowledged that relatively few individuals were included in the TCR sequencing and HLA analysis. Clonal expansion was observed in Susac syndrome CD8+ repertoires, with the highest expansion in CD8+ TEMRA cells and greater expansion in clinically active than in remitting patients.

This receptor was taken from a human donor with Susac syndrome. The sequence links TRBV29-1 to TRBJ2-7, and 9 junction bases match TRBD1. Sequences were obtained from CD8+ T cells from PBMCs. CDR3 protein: CSAMGQGLDYEQYF. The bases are TGCAGCGCTATGGGACAGGGATTAGACTACGAGCAGTACTTC.